This passage covers 7 T cell receptor beta chains from one sample sequenced in a study of shared clonotypes between healthy human individuals. Using immunoSEQ multiplex PCR, the repertoire was profiled, and TCRdb retains in-frame clones only, with some absent. The sample yields 2 million to 2.5 million clones, 80% to 95% seen once. The sequenced sample consisted of naive CD4+ T cells from PBMCs. The subset was: CD45RA+ positively selected. These receptors were obtained from a man younger than 35 in good health. Some clones in this sample may be carry-over from other donors' samples.

The V and J genes are TRBV19 and TRBJ1-2; D uncertain. The V and J ends lost 6 bases and 4 bases respectively, with 12 bases between them. The length of the CDR3 is 13 residues. Germline CDR1 reads LNHDA; CDR2 reads SQIVND (reference sequence). The CDR3: CASSARTVYGYTF. The CDR3 nucleotides are TGTGCCAGTAGCGCTCGGACGGTCTATGGCTACACCTTC.

This chain uses TRBV4-1 with TRBJ1-2; D might be TRBD1 (6 bases). This CDR3 has 13 amino acids. The germline V and J ends were trimmed by 1 base and 8 bases, with 11 bases remaining between them. Germline CDR1 and CDR2: MGHRA and YSYEKL. The CDR3 DNA follows: TGCGCCAGCAGCCAAGGCTACAGGGACGGCTACACCTTC. This encodes CASSQGYRDGYTF.

V gene TRBV11-3 combines with J gene TRBJ2-3; D might be TRBD2 (6 bases). Germline V gene data show CDR1 as SGHNT and CDR2 as YENEEA. The CDR3 spans 16 residues. V was cut by 3 bases and J by 1 base, with 14 bases left in between. CDR3 residues: CASSFDGRKGTDTQYF. The CDR3 bases are TGTGCCAGCAGCTTCGACGGGAGAAAGGGCACAGATACGCAGTATTTT.

This clone has just one count. The junction departs from germline at one end; a sequencing error may be responsible. This chain connects TRBV7-9 to TRBJ1-2; D may be TRBD1 (5 bases). CDR3 size: 12 residues. Germline CDR1 and CDR2: SEHNR and FQNEAQ (reference sequence). CDR3 coding DNA: TGTGCCAGCAGCACAGAATCCGGGACTCCTGTCTTC. Its protein product is CASSTESGTPVF.

A few counts support this clone. The chain recombines TRBV19 with TRBJ1-1; D remains ambiguous. V gave up 5 bases and J gave up 4 bases, with 14 bases separating them. This CDR3 has 14 residues. The germline V gene encodes CDR1 LNHDA and CDR2 SQIVND (reference sequence). CDR3 amino acids: CASSPTASGTEAFF. CDR3 nucleotides: TGTGCCAGTAGTCCCACGGCTTCTGGCACTGAAGCTTTCTTT.

The chain uses TRBV14 and TRBJ2-3, with TRBD1 as a possible D gene (5 bases). The CDR3 is 15 amino acids. Germline V gives CDR1 SGHDN, CDR2 FVKESK. Trimming took 4 bases from V and 7 from J, leaving 18 bases between them. The CDR3 DNA reads TGTGCCAGCAGCCTACAGGCCACCACCTTTAATACGCAGTATTTT. It is translated as CASSLQATTFNTQYF.

The V call is TRBV6-4, the J call TRBJ2-7; a weak D match, TRBD2 (5 bases). Trimming cost V 4 bases and J 3 bases, with 13 bases left between them. The CDR3 is made up of 14 amino acids. Germline values: CDR1 MRHNA, CDR2 SNTAGT. The CDR3 nucleotides are TGTGCCAGCAGTGTGTTCTGGGGAGACTACGAGCAGTACTTC. This sequence encodes CASSVFWGDYEQYF.